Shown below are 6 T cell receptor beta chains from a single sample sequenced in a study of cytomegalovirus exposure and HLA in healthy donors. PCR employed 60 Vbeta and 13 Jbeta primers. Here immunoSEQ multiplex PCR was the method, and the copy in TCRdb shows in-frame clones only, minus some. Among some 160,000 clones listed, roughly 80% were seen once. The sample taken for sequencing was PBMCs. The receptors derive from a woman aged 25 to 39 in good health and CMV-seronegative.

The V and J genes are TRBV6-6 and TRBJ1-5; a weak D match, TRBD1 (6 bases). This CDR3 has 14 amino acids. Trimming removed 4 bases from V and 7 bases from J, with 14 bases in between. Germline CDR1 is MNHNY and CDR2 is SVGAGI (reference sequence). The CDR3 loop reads CASSLARGGQPQHF. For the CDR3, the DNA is TGTGCCAGCAGTTTGGCGAGGGGGGGCCAGCCCCAGCATTTT.

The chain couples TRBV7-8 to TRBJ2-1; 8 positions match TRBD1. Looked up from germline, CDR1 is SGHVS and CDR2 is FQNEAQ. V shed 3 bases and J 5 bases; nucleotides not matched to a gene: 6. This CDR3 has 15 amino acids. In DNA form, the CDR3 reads TGTGCCAGCAGCTTGGGACAGGAGAGAAACAATGAGCAGTTCTTC. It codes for CASSLGQERNNEQFF. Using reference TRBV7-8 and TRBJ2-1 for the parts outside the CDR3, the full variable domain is GAGVSQSPRYKVAKRGQDVALRCDPISGHVSLFWYQQALGQGPEFLTYFQNEAQLDKSGLPSDRFFAERPEGSVSTLKIQRTQQEDSAVYLCASSLGQERNNEQFFGPGTRLTVL.

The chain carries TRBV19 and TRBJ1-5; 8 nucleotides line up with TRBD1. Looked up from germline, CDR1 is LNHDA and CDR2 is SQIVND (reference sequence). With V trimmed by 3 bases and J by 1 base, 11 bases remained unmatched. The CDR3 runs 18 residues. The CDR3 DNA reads TGTGCCAGTAGTATGAGGGGGCCCAGGACAGGGAGCAATCAGCCCCAGCATTTT. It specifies CASSMRGPRTGSNQPQHF. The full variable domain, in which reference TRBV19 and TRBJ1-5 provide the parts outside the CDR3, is DGGITQSPKYLFRKEGQNVTLSCEQNLNHDAMYWYRQDPGQGLRLIYYSQIVNDFQKGDIAEGYSVSREKKESFPLTVTSAQKNPTAFYLCASSMRGPRTGSNQPQHFGDGTRLSIL.

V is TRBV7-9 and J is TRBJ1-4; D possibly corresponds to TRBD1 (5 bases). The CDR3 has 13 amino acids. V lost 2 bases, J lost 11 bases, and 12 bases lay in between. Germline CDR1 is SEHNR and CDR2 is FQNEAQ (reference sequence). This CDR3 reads CASSLRGEDKLFF. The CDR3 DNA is TGTGCCAGCAGCTTACGGGGGGAGGACAAACTGTTTTTT.

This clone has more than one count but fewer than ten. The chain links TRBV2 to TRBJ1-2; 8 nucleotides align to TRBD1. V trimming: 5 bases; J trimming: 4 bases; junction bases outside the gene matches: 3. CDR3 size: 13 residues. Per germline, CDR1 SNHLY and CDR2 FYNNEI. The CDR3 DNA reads TGTGCCAGCAGTCGGACAGGGAGCTATGGCTACACCTTC. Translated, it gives CASSRTGSYGYTF. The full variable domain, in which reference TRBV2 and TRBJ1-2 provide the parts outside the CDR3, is EPEVTQTPSHQVTQMGQEVILRCVPISNHLYFYWYRQILGQKVEFLVSFYNNEISEKSEIFDDQFSVERPDGSNFTLKIRSTKLEDSAMYFCASSRTGSYGYTFGSGTRLTVV.

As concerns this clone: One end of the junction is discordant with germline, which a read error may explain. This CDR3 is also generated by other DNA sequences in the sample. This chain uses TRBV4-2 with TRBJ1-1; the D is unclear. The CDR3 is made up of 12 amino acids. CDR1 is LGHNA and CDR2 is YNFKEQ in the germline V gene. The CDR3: CASSQGGAEAFF. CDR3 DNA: TGTGCTAGCAGCCAAGGAGGCGCTGAAGCTTTCTTT.